Listed here is a single TCR beta chain. Antigen: not known. The sample belongs to a study of siplizumab effects on memory and regulatory T cells. Overall study results and limits: Alloreactive sequences traceable to unstimulated CD4+ memory cells declined significantly under siplizumab.

Clones were sequenced by immunoSEQ multiplex PCR, and TCRdb holds only the in-frame ones, with some missing. The sample holds roughly 82,000 clones, approximately 88% seen once. The CDR3 is 14 residues long. CDR1 SEHNR and CDR2 FQNEAQ come from the germline V gene (reference sequence). V gave up 2 bases and J gave up 0 bases, with 7 bases separating them. Sequencing was done on a sample of Tregs sorted from blood. The TCR comes from a human donor in good health. The chain couples TRBV7-9 to TRBJ1-2; D is ambiguous. The CDR3 reads CASSLSLPNYGYTF. The DNA of the CDR3 is TGTGCCAGCAGCTTAAGTCTCCCTAACTATGGCTACACCTTC.